The 13 T cell receptor beta chains reported below all come from one sample, sequenced in a study of spatial heterogeneity in lung cancer. Indicated time point: sample taken at primary tumor resection. TCRdb reprocessed the 5' RACE reads via MiXCR and lists one record per CDR3 protein. The sample has roughly 38,000 distinct CDR3 sequences, approximately 3% seen once. Sequenced here: normal lung tissue next to the tumor, sampled at surgery. The receptors here all came from a male donor with early-stage non-small cell lung cancer.

This clonotype was seen many times. The chain employs TRBV28 and TRBJ2-2, with 10 positions matching TRBD1. J gave up 3 bases and V 5 bases, and 6 bases lay outside the gene matches. CDR3 length equals 16 residues. The germline V gene encodes CDR1 MDHEN and CDR2 SYDVKM. CDR3 nucleotide sequence: TGTGCCAGCAGTCACCCGGGACAGGGGTACACCGGGGAGCTGTTTTTT. Translated: CASSHPGQGYTGELFF.

This clonotype was detected ten times or more. V and J are TRBV18 and TRBJ1-5; 9 positions agree with TRBD1. Per germline, CDR1 KGHSH and CDR2 LQKENI. The CDR3 totals 15 residues. Trimming cost V 3 bases and J 7 bases; bases outside gene matches: 7. DNA for the CDR3: TGTGCCAGCTCACCGCCGGGACAGGGTATGCAGCCCCAGCATTTT. This codes for CASSPPGQGMQPQHF.

This clonotype appeared many times. The chain has TRBV4-1 and TRBJ2-7, with D hard to call. CDR3 length equals 15 residues. CDR1 is MGHRA and CDR2 is YSYEKL in the germline V gene. The germline V and J ends were trimmed by 0 bases and 6 bases, with 15 bases remaining between them. The CDR3 nucleotides are TGCGCCAGCAGCCAAGATTTCCCAGGAATAGGCGAGCAGTACTTC. Protein product: CASSQDFPGIGEQYF.

This clonotype has ten or more counts. V is TRBV3-1 and J is TRBJ1-1; TRBD1 matches 8 bases. From germline, CDR1 is LGHDT and CDR2 YNNKEL (reference sequence). The length of the CDR3 is 17 residues. With 0 bases clipped from V and 3 bases from J, the junction kept 9 bases outside the gene matches. The CDR3: CASSQEDREVMDTEAFF. CDR3 bases: TGTGCCAGCAGCCAAGAGGACAGGGAGGTGATGGACACTGAAGCTTTCTTT.

This clonotype was recorded many times. CDR3 protein: CASSLLQGRNTGELFF. The CDR3 DNA sequence: TGCGCCAGCAGCTTGTTGCAGGGGAGGAACACCGGGGAGCTGTTTTTT. The V gene is TRBV5-1, the J gene TRBJ2-2, with a weak D call TRBD1 (6 bases). The CDR3 is 16 residues long. The V end was cut by 1 base, the J end by 1 base, with 11 bases between. Germline CDR1 reads SGHRS; CDR2 reads YFSETQ. The full variable domain, completed using reference TRBV5-1 and TRBJ2-2, is KAGVTQTPRYLIKTRGQQVTLSCSPISGHRSVSWYQQTPGQGLQFLFEYFSETQRNKGNFPGRFSGRQFSNSRSEMNVSTLELGDSALYLCASSLLQGRNTGELFFGEGSRLTVL.

In this sample, this clonotype turned up many times. This chain uses TRBV7-9 with TRBJ1-5, with no clear D. The V end was cut by 1 base, the J end by 0 bases, with 7 bases between. Germline lookup yields CDR1 SEHNR and CDR2 FQNEAQ (reference sequence). The length of the CDR3 is 15 residues. Written as DNA, the CDR3 is TGTGCCAGCAGCTTAGGGCAGGCTAGCAATCAGCCCCAGCATTTT. Residues: CASSLGQASNQPQHF.

In its sample, this clonotype was seen many times. In DNA form, the CDR3 reads TGTGCCAGCAGTTACTCGGGGCAGGGATTGGAGACCCAGTACTTC. It specifies CASSYSGQGLETQYF. The chain recombines TRBV6-2 or TRBV6-3 with TRBJ2-5; D may be TRBD1 (5 bases). CDR1 is MNHEY, CDR2 SVGEGT, per germline. The CDR3 has 15 amino acids. The V gene lost 0 bases and the J gene lost 5 bases, with 13 bases spanning the gap.

This clonotype occurred many times. This chain connects TRBV6-2 or TRBV6-3 to TRBJ1-3; D is ambiguous. Trimming removed 7 bases from V and 0 bases from J, with 7 bases in between. CDR3 length: 13 residues. The V gene's germline CDR1 is MNHEY and CDR2 SVGEGT. Here the CDR3 reads CASKMGSGNTIYF. The CDR3 DNA reads TGTGCCAGCAAGATGGGCTCTGGAAACACCATATATTTT.

The table lists this clonotype with many counts. The rearrangement uses TRBV6-4 and TRBJ1-5; D not certain. V was pared by 3 bases and J by 6 bases, with 9 bases between. Germline CDR1 reads MRHNA; CDR2 reads SNTAGT. The CDR3 extends over 13 amino acids. The CDR3 reads CASSEGGGQPQHF. The CDR3 region has the DNA TGTGCCAGCAGTGAAGGAGGTGGTCAGCCCCAGCATTTT.

The J gene is TRBJ1-1, the V gene TRBV6-6, with TRBD1 identical over 7 bases. J gave up 11 bases and V 4 bases, and 13 bases lay outside the gene matches. CDR1 and CDR2 from the germline V gene are MNHNY and SVGAGI (reference sequence). This CDR3 spans 14 amino acids. The CDR3 is CASSSDREKEMAFF. The CDR3 DNA follows: TGTGCCAGCAGTTCCGACAGGGAGAAAGAAATGGCTTTCTTT.

This clonotype showed up many times. The chain has TRBV13 and TRBJ2-5; D perhaps matches TRBD1 (6 bases). This CDR3 comprises 15 residues. The V end lost 3 bases, the J end lost 5 bases, and 16 bases lay between the germline ends. Germline V gene data show CDR1 as PRHDT and CDR2 as FYEKMQ (reference sequence). The CDR3: CASSFYRETGETQYF. CDR3 bases: TGTGCCAGCAGCTTCTACAGGGAAACCGGGGAGACCCAGTACTTC.

This clonotype came up many times. The genes are TRBV29-1 and TRBJ1-4; D is undetermined. This CDR3 comprises 12 residues. Germline V lookup: CDR1 SQVTM, CDR2 ANQGSEA. Trimming pared 5 bases from V and 8 bases from J, leaving 12 bases between. CDR3 nucleotide sequence: TGCAGCGTTACTTCACAAGGGGAAAAACTGTTTTTT. Translation: CSVTSQGEKLFF.

Many counts were recorded for this clonotype. V gene TRBV6-1 combines with J gene TRBJ2-3; no reliable D call. The V and J ends lost 6 bases and 5 bases respectively, with 12 bases between them. Per germline, CDR1 MNHNS and CDR2 SASEGT. The CDR3 runs to 13 residues. CDR3 loop: CASRGPRGDTQYF. CDR3 nucleotides: TGTGCCAGCAGAGGCCCCCGCGGAGATACGCAGTATTTT.